This passage covers 14 T cell receptor beta chains from one sample sequenced in a study of cytomegalovirus exposure and HLA in healthy donors. Clones were read by immunoSEQ multiplex PCR, and TCRdb kept only the in-frame ones, dropping some. The table lists 190,000 or so clones, around 80% of them singletons. Sequencing was carried out using PBMCs. Source of these receptors: a woman aged 25 to 39 in good health and CMV-seropositive.

The chain combines TRBV15 with TRBJ2-1, with 7 positions matching TRBD2. Germline lookup yields CDR1 LNHNV and CDR2 YYDKDF (reference sequence). Trimming at V came to 5 bases and at J to 7 bases, leaving 5 bases not matched to a gene. CDR3 length: 13 residues. The CDR3 sequence is CATSLSGENEQFF. The CDR3, as DNA: TGTGCCACCAGCTTGAGCGGGGAGAATGAGCAGTTCTTC.

The V call is TRBV27, the J call TRBJ1-1, with D tentatively TRBD1 (5 bases). Germline loops: CDR1 MNHEY, CDR2 SMNVEV (reference sequence). Trimming shortened V by 3 bases and J by 5 bases, and 10 bases separated the two germline ends. The CDR3 totals 13 residues. Here the CDR3 DNA reads TGTGCCAGCAGTTTCGGGGGTTCTACTGAAGCTTTCTTT. Its protein is CASSFGGSTEAFF.

The CDR3 protein is CASSGGLAGNTGELFF. Here the CDR3 DNA reads TGTGCCAGCAGTGGGGGCCTAGCGGGAAACACCGGGGAGCTGTTTTTT. The J gene is TRBJ2-2, the V gene TRBV28, with TRBD2 identical over 9 bases. The V and J ends lost 5 bases and 2 bases, in that order; junction bases with no gene match: 6. The length of the CDR3 is 16 residues. In germline, CDR1 is MDHEN, CDR2 SYDVKM.

The chain couples TRBV5-1 to TRBJ1-2; D might be TRBD1 (6 bases). The V gene's germline CDR1 is SGHRS and CDR2 YFSETQ. The CDR3 extends over 16 amino acids. Trimming removed 2 bases from V and 0 bases from J, with 14 bases in between. The CDR3: CASSFGRGNANYGYTF. The CDR3 nucleotides are TGCGCCAGCAGCTTCGGAAGGGGGAACGCTAACTATGGCTACACCTTC. The complete variable domain, with remaining parts taken from reference TRBV5-1 and TRBJ1-2, reads KAGVTQTPRYLIKTRGQQVTLSCSPISGHRSVSWYQQTPGQGLQFLFEYFSETQRNKGNFPGRFSGRQFSNSRSEMNVSTLELGDSALYLCASSFGRGNANYGYTFGSGTRLTVV.

V and J are TRBV6-1 and TRBJ1-5, with TRBD1 matching over 9 bases. With V trimmed by 7 bases and J by 5 bases, 6 bases remained unmatched. This CDR3 spans 14 amino acids. Germline assignment: CDR1 MNHNS and CDR2 SASEGT. CDR3 bases: TGTGCCAGCACCGGGGACAGGGCATATCAGCCCCAGCATTTT. The encoded protein is CASTGDRAYQPQHF.

The chain joins TRBV6-1 to TRBJ2-5; 7 positions match TRBD2. The CDR3 is 15 residues long. The junction had 6 bases not matched to a gene; V was cut back by 3 bases and J by 2 bases. Looked up from germline, CDR1 is MNHNS and CDR2 is SASEGT. CDR3 amino acids: CASSDLGRGQETQYF. DNA for the CDR3: TGTGCCAGCAGTGACTTGGGGCGGGGGCAAGAGACCCAGTACTTC.

The genes are TRBV27 and TRBJ1-5, with a possible D match to TRBD1 (5 bases). Trimming removed 6 bases at V and 6 bases at J, with 12 bases between. Germline assignment: CDR1 MNHEY and CDR2 SMNVEV (reference sequence). The CDR3 totals 13 residues. The CDR3 bases are TGTGCCAGCAGGGGGGGGGTAGGTCAGCCCCAGCATTTT. This translates into CASRGGVGQPQHF.

The chain links TRBV27 to TRBJ1-5; D unclear. CDR1 is MNHEY, CDR2 SMNVEV, per germline (reference sequence). This CDR3 spans 15 amino acids. Trimming left V 2 bases short and J 3 bases short, with 11 bases between. In DNA form, the CDR3 reads TGTGCCAGCAGTTTAGGAGGACTGATCAATCAGCCCCAGCATTTT. Its protein product is CASSLGGLINQPQHF.

In its sample, this clone was seen once. An end of the junction does not agree with germline; a read error may underlie this. The gene calls are TRBV7-7 and TRBJ2-5; a weak D match, TRBD2 (6 bases). Per the germline V gene, CDR1 is SSHAT and CDR2 is FNYEAQ (reference sequence). The CDR3 is 16 amino acids. The CDR3 loop reads CASSLGGARAGETQYF. CDR3 nucleotides: TGTGCTAGCAGCTTAGGCGGGGCGCGGGCTGGAGAGACCCAGTACTTC.

The chain uses TRBV5-6 and TRBJ2-2; D may be TRBD1 (6 bases). In germline, CDR1 is SGHDT, CDR2 YYEEEE. Trimming removed 6 bases at V and 2 bases at J, with 11 bases between. This CDR3 is 14 amino acids long. The CDR3 nucleotides are TGTGCCAGCAAGGGGGTAACTAACACCGGGGAGCTGTTTTTT. As protein: CASKGVTNTGELFF.

This clone has just a few counts. The chain uses TRBV6-5 and TRBJ2-7; TRBD1 matches at 9 bases. V shed 6 bases and J 4 bases; nucleotides not matched to a gene: 4. The length of the CDR3 is 13 residues. The germline gives CDR1 MNHEY, CDR2 SVGAGI. In nucleotides, the CDR3 is TGTGCCAGCAGGACAGGGGGTTCGTACGAGCAGTACTTC. It yields the protein CASRTGGSYEQYF.

This sequence joins TRBV28 and TRBJ1-4, with 8 bases that match TRBD1. This CDR3 spans 14 amino acids. Per germline, CDR1 MDHEN and CDR2 SYDVKM. J gave up 8 bases and V 7 bases, and 9 bases lay outside the gene matches. In nucleotides, the CDR3 is TGTGCCAGCACGACCCAGGGGGCAAGAGAAAAACTGTTTTTT. It translates to CASTTQGAREKLFF.

V gene TRBV27 combines with J gene TRBJ2-1; the match to TRBD2 covers 11 bases. J was trimmed by 6 bases and V by 6 bases; bases with no gene match: 16. The CDR3 extends over 18 amino acids. From germline, CDR1 is MNHEY and CDR2 SMNVEV (reference sequence). CDR3 coding DNA: TGTGCCAGCAGATTTAGCGGGAGGGCCTTGATAAACCGCAATGAGCAGTTCTTC. Translation: CASRFSGRALINRNEQFF.

The CDR3 bases are TGTGCCAGCAGTAGACGACAGGGGAGGGAGACCCAGTACTTC. Translated, it gives CASSRRQGRETQYF. The chain uses TRBV6-5 and TRBJ2-5; 8 bases line up with TRBD1. V shed 5 bases, J shed 5 bases, and the junction held 7 bases outside the gene matches. The CDR3 contains 14 residues. CDR1 and CDR2 from the germline V gene are MNHEY and SVGAGI.